Listed below are T cell receptor beta chains from one sample, sequenced in a study of T cell changes during pregnancy in multiple sclerosis. The repertoire was sequenced with immunoSEQ multiplex PCR; TCRdb's copy has only in-frame clones and lacks some. This sample has tens of thousands of clones, with about 90% found just once. This specimen consisted of peripheral blood, obtained before pregnancy. The receptors stem from a female donor with multiple sclerosis, enrolled in a pregnancy study. CDR3s include the opening cysteine and the closing phenylalanine or tryptophan. D genes are given only for firm matches. Clone size, where shown, is once, few, many, or a class for clones that have expanded.

cdr3_aa: CASGLPRVEQFF; cdr3_nt: TGTGCCAGCGGCCTTCCCCGGGTCGAGCAGTTCTTC; j_call: TRBJ2-1; clone_size: .; d_call: .; v_call: TRBV7-2
cdr3_aa: CASIRTSGSSYEQYF; cdr3_nt: TGTGCCAGCATCCGGACTAGCGGTTCCTCCTACGAGCAGTACTTC; j_call: TRBJ2-7; clone_size: .; d_call: TRBD2; v_call: TRBV6-5
cdr3_aa: CASSYSSGTYEQYF; cdr3_nt: TGTGCCAGTAGTTACAGTAGCGGAACCTACGAGCAGTACTTC; j_call: TRBJ2-7; clone_size: .; d_call: .; v_call: TRBV19
cdr3_aa: CASSSPDRDPDTQYF; cdr3_nt: TGTGCCAGCAGCTCCCCGGACAGGGATCCAGATACGCAGTATTTT; j_call: TRBJ2-3; clone_size: .; d_call: TRBD1; v_call: TRBV7-9
cdr3_aa: CSVGGGRAPDTQYF; cdr3_nt: TGCAGCGTTGGGGGGGGCAGAGCACCAGATACGCAGTATTTT; j_call: TRBJ2-3; clone_size: .; d_call: .; v_call: TRBV29-1
cdr3_aa: CATSRGLVSNEQFF; cdr3_nt: TGTGCCACCAGCAGAGGACTAGTCTCCAATGAGCAGTTCTTC; j_call: TRBJ2-1; clone_size: .; d_call: .; v_call: TRBV15
cdr3_aa: CASSLEQGRTSTSNEQFF; cdr3_nt: TGTGCCAGCAGCTTGGAACAGGGGAGGACTAGCACCAGCAATGAGCAGTTCTTC; j_call: TRBJ2-1; clone_size: .; d_call: .; v_call: TRBV5-6
cdr3_aa: CASPRPVTPGQTYGYTF; cdr3_nt: TGTGCCAGCCCTAGACCCGTAACCCCGGGACAGACCTATGGCTACACCTTC; j_call: TRBJ1-2; clone_size: .; d_call: TRBD1; v_call: TRBV5-6
cdr3_aa: CASSRGQTNYGYTF; cdr3_nt: TGTGCCAGTAGTAGGGGACAGACTAACTATGGCTACACCTTC; j_call: TRBJ1-2; clone_size: .; d_call: TRBD1; v_call: TRBV19
cdr3_aa: CASSTGQGVETQYF; cdr3_nt: TGTGCCAGCAGCACGGGACAGGGGGTTGAGACCCAGTACTTC; j_call: TRBJ2-5; clone_size: .; d_call: TRBD1; v_call: TRBV5-8
cdr3_aa: CASSQTGGATGELFF; cdr3_nt: TGCGCCAGCAGCCAGACAGGGGGCGCCACCGGGGAGCTGTTTTTT; j_call: TRBJ2-2; clone_size: .; d_call: TRBD1; v_call: TRBV5-1
cdr3_aa: CASTPSGEALATQYF; cdr3_nt: TGCGCCAGCACCCCCAGCGGGGAGGCCCTTGCGACCCAGTACTTC; j_call: TRBJ2-5; clone_size: few; d_call: TRBD2; v_call: TRBV5-1
cdr3_aa: CASSFSGRQAYNEQFF; cdr3_nt: TGTGCCAGCAGCTTTAGCGGGAGGCAAGCCTACAATGAGCAGTTCTTC; j_call: TRBJ2-1; clone_size: few; d_call: TRBD2; v_call: TRBV7-2
cdr3_aa: CASTDTYPSYEQYF; cdr3_nt: TGTGCCAGCACCGACACATACCCTTCCTACGAGCAGTACTTC; j_call: TRBJ2-7; clone_size: .; d_call: .; v_call: TRBV6-6
cdr3_aa: CASSLGREKETQYF; cdr3_nt: TGCGCCAGCAGCTTAGGGCGGGAGAAAGAGACCCAGTACTTC; j_call: TRBJ2-5; clone_size: few; d_call: TRBD2; v_call: TRBV5-1
cdr3_aa: CASARRTGQETQYF; cdr3_nt: TGTGCCAGCGCCAGGCGGACAGGCCAAGAGACCCAGTACTTC; j_call: TRBJ2-5; clone_size: .; d_call: TRBD1; v_call: TRBV6-5
cdr3_aa: CASSNEGIRRNEQFF; cdr3_nt: TGTGCCAGCTCAAATGAGGGTATTAGACGGAATGAGCAGTTCTTC; j_call: TRBJ2-1; clone_size: .; d_call: .; v_call: TRBV28
cdr3_aa: CAGAQTVSGANVLTF; cdr3_nt: TGTGCCGGAGCGCAGACAGTCTCTGGGGCCAACGTCCTGACTTTC; j_call: TRBJ2-6; clone_size: .; d_call: .; v_call: TRBV5-5
cdr3_aa: CATSSRTGAETQYF; cdr3_nt: TGTGCCACCAGCAGTCGGACAGGGGCAGAGACCCAGTACTTC; j_call: TRBJ2-5; clone_size: once; d_call: TRBD1; v_call: TRBV15
cdr3_aa: CASTRGGSSADTQYF; cdr3_nt: TGTGCCAGCACCCGTGGCGGGAGTTCGGCAGATACGCAGTATTTT; j_call: TRBJ2-3; clone_size: .; d_call: TRBD2; v_call: TRBV28
cdr3_aa: CASSSGGGTGELFF; cdr3_nt: TGTGCCAGCAGTTCTGGGGGGGGAACCGGGGAGCTGTTTTTT; j_call: TRBJ2-2; clone_size: .; d_call: TRBD2; v_call: TRBV28
cdr3_aa: CASSAGTGPSTNEKLFF; cdr3_nt: TGTGCCAGCAGTGCCGGGACAGGGCCCTCAACTAATGAAAAACTGTTTTTT; j_call: TRBJ1-4; clone_size: .; d_call: TRBD1; v_call: TRBV6-1